The rows below give T cell receptor beta chains drawn from one sample of a study of T-cell memory formation after mild COVID-19. Via MiXCR, TCRdb re-called the 5' RACE reads, giving one row per CDR3 protein. This sample has approximately 340,000 distinct CDR3 sequences, with 13% found just once. The sample was PBMCs or a T cell subset sorted from them (not recorded which). Source of these receptors: a man aged 18 to 30 who had mild COVID-19 (a few samples of this study predate the infection). Cell type and time point are not known. Both conserved end residues are part of each CDR3. D genes are given only for firm matches. Size values are once, few and many counts, or a class for expanded clones, and some rows have none.

d_gene	v_gene	j_gene	abundance	CDR3nt	CDR3aa
NA	TRBV28	TRBJ1-6	few	TGTGCCAGCAGTTTAAGGCAGTTTGATTCACCCCTCCACTTT	CASSLRQFDSPLHF
NA	TRBV11-2	TRBJ2-1	NA	TGTGCCAGCAGCTCCGCTACGCGCGAGCAGTTCTTC	CASSSATREQFF
TRBD1	TRBV27	TRBJ1-1	NA	TGTGCCAGCAGTTTAGTCTTCGGGGACAGGGGCCTCACTGAAGCTTTCTTT	CASSLVFGDRGLTEAFF
NA	TRBV18	TRBJ1-1	NA	TGTGCCAGCTCACCTACGACTGGGAACACTGAAGCTTTCTTT	CASSPTTGNTEAFF
TRBD1	TRBV2	TRBJ2-2	few	TGTGCCAGCAGTGTCGGAGCAGGGGGAACCGGGGAGCTGTTTTTT	CASSVGAGGTGELFF
NA	TRBV7-2	TRBJ1-6	NA	TGTGCCAGCAGCTTAGCTAGGGATGTAGGTTCACCCCTCCACTTT	CASSLARDVGSPLHF
NA	TRBV4-1	TRBJ1-1	NA	TGCGCCAGCAGCCAACGGACACTGAACACTGAAGCTTTCTTT	CASSQRTLNTEAFF
NA	TRBV20-1	TRBJ1-1	many	TGCAGTGCGAGACAGGATCTGAACACTGAAGCTTTCTTT	CSARQDLNTEAFF
NA	TRBV12-3/TRBV12-4	TRBJ2-1	NA	TGTGCCAGCAGCCAAGGGTCCTATGAGCAGTTCTTC	CASSQGSYEQFF
TRBD1	TRBV7-8	TRBJ1-4	NA	TGTGCCAGCAGCTTGGACAGGGACAGCGACTACCATAATGAAAAACTGTTTTTT	CASSLDRDSDYHNEKLFF
TRBD1	TRBV7-9	TRBJ2-5	few	TGTGCCAGCAGCCCCAACTTTGGGACAGGAGAGACCCAGTACTTC	CASSPNFGTGETQYF
NA	TRBV10-3	TRBJ2-3	few	TGTGCCATCAGTGAGTTGGGGGCGGGGGGCACAGATACGCAGTATTTT	CAISELGAGGTDTQYF
NA	TRBV12-3/TRBV12-4	TRBJ2-1	few	TGTGCCAGCAGTTTTCCCCCCAGTTCAGGGGTCAATGAGCAGTTCTTC	CASSFPPSSGVNEQFF
TRBD1	TRBV6-4	TRBJ2-1	few	TGTGCCAGCAGTGCCCAGGGGGCCCTTGCTAGTGAGCAGTTCTTC	CASSAQGALASEQFF
NA	TRBV12-3/TRBV12-4	TRBJ1-1	NA	TGTGCCAGCAGTCGTATCCCCGAGGGGTCGAGCACTGAAGCTTTCTTT	CASSRIPEGSSTEAFF
NA	TRBV7-9	TRBJ2-5	few	TGTGCCAGCAGCACCGCGGGGGAGACCCAGTACTTC	CASSTAGETQYF
TRBD1	TRBV5-1	TRBJ2-5	few	TGCGCCAGCAGCTTCCGGGACAGGGAAGAGACCCAGTACTTC	CASSFRDREETQYF
NA	TRBV29-1	TRBJ2-3	NA	TGCAGCGTCGGGGACTCCCTCCCCAATACGCAGTATTTT	CSVGDSLPNTQYF
TRBD1	TRBV5-1	TRBJ2-4	many	TGCGCCAGCAGCCCGGGACAGGCTGGATTAAACATTCAGTACTTC	CASSPGQAGLNIQYF
NA	TRBV6-2/TRBV6-3	TRBJ1-1	NA	TGTGCCAGCAGTGCACTCCCCGCGTCGATGAACACTGAAGCTTTCTTT	CASSALPASMNTEAFF
NA	TRBV7-9	TRBJ1-3	few	TGTGCCAGCAGCTTCGACAGTTGGAACACCATATATTTT	CASSFDSWNTIYF
NA	TRBV4-1	TRBJ2-3	few	TGCGCCAGCAGCCAGACCGCCCGGGCCAGGGTGAATACGCAGTATTTT	CASSQTARARVNTQYF
NA	TRBV7-6	TRBJ2-3	NA	TGTGCCAGCAGCTTAGAAGCGGCGACAGATACGCAGTATTTT	CASSLEAATDTQYF
NA	TRBV6-5	TRBJ2-2	NA	TGTGCCAGCAGTTATAGGCAGTGGACCGGGGAGCTGTTTTTT	CASSYRQWTGELFF
TRBD2	TRBV27	TRBJ2-2	few	TGTGCCAGCAGCATGGGACTAGCGGTCGGGGAGCTGTTTTTT	CASSMGLAVGELFF
TRBD1	TRBV12-3/TRBV12-4	TRBJ1-5	few	TGTGCCAGCAGAGGGACAGGGATAGGTCAGCCCCAGCATTTT	CASRGTGIGQPQHF
NA	TRBV7-2	TRBJ2-2	few	TGTGCCAGCAGGTCTTACAGGGAATCGAACACCGGGGAGCTGTTTTTT	CASRSYRESNTGELFF
NA	TRBV6-2/TRBV6-3	TRBJ2-5	few	TGTGCCAGCAGTGACAGAATCCCAGAGACCCAGTACTTC	CASSDRIPETQYF
NA	TRBV9	TRBJ2-1	NA	TGTGCCAGCACCTCTGGGCGAGATTATGAGCAGTTCTTC	CASTSGRDYEQFF
NA	TRBV5-4	TRBJ1-1	NA	TGTGCCAGCAGCCGCACCACAGGGAACACTGAAGCTTTCTTT	CASSRTTGNTEAFF
NA	TRBV20-1	TRBJ2-7	NA	TGCAGTGCTAGTGTTTCCTACGAGCAGTACTTC	CSASVSYEQYF
NA	TRBV4-3	TRBJ2-1	many	TGCGCCAGCAGCCAAGAATTTAACGCCCGGGTTGAGCAGTTCTTC	CASSQEFNARVEQFF
TRBD1	TRBV5-1	TRBJ1-2	NA	TGCGCCAGCAGCACGACAGGGGTCCCAGCTAACTATGGCTACACCTTC	CASSTTGVPANYGYTF
TRBD2	TRBV29-1	TRBJ2-1	NA	TGCAGCGTAACCCCTAGGGCGGGGGGGCCAATGAAGCAGTTCTTC	CSVTPRAGGPMKQFF
NA	TRBV7-2	TRBJ2-2	few	TGTGCCAGCAGCTTCCAGGGGCGCACCGGGGAGCTGTTTTTT	CASSFQGRTGELFF
TRBD1	TRBV6-5	TRBJ1-4	NA	TGTGCCAGCAGCCGGACAGGGGGGATGTTAAAACTGTTTTTT	CASSRTGGMLKLFF
TRBD2	TRBV4-1	TRBJ2-7	NA	TGCGCCAGCAGCCCAGCGGGGTGGTGGAGTCACGAGCAGTACTTC	CASSPAGWWSHEQYF
TRBD1	TRBV29-1	TRBJ1-1	few	TGCAGCGTTGAAGGGGGGACAGGGGGCGAACACTCCCCCCTCACTGAAGCTTTCTTT	CSVEGGTGGEHSPLTEAFF
TRBD1	TRBV7-9	TRBJ2-1	few	TGTGCCAGCAACCGACAGGGGGCCTTCAATGAGCAGTTCTTC	CASNRQGAFNEQFF
NA	TRBV7-2	TRBJ2-2	few	TGTGCCAGCAGCCGCCAAGCGGCGGTTTACACCGGGGAGCTGTTTTTT	CASSRQAAVYTGELFF
NA	TRBV29-1	TRBJ1-5	few	TGCAGCGTCCTCCAAACCGGTAGCAATCAGCCCCAGCATTTT	CSVLQTGSNQPQHF
NA	TRBV11-3	TRBJ2-2	few	TGTGCCAGCACCCCCGGGCAGGGCTACGCCGGGGAGCTGTTTTTT	CASTPGQGYAGELFF
NA	TRBV4-3	TRBJ1-1	NA	TGCGCCAGCAGCCAAGGGGCACATTTGGACATGAACACTGAAGCTTTCTTT	CASSQGAHLDMNTEAFF
NA	TRBV6-2/TRBV6-3	TRBJ1-1	NA	TGTGCCAGCAGTGAACTGAGGACAGCATCCCTGAACACTGAAGCTTTCTTT	CASSELRTASLNTEAFF
NA	TRBV12-3/TRBV12-4	TRBJ1-2	NA	TGTGCCAGCAGGGATTCGGGGATAGTGGGCTCCTATGGCTACACCTTC	CASRDSGIVGSYGYTF
NA	TRBV20-1	TRBJ1-6	NA	TGCAGTGCTAGAGATACCCCGGGCTCCTATAATTCACCCCTCCACTTT	CSARDTPGSYNSPLHF
TRBD1	TRBV9	TRBJ1-4	NA	TGTGCCAGCAGCCGGGACAGGGGGCTGACTAATGAAAAACTGTTTTTT	CASSRDRGLTNEKLFF
TRBD1	TRBV5-4	TRBJ1-1	NA	TGTGCCAGCAGCTTGGAGGGGACAGGGGCGGGGACTGAAGCTTTCTTT	CASSLEGTGAGTEAFF
NA	TRBV11-2	TRBJ2-1	medium-sized	TGTGCCAGCAGCTTAGGACCCGGGACTTCGACCTACAATGAGCAGTTCTTC	CASSLGPGTSTYNEQFF
NA	TRBV5-1	TRBJ2-3	few	TGCGCCAGCAGCCCCGGACGTAGCACAGATACGCAGTATTTT	CASSPGRSTDTQYF
TRBD1	TRBV7-2	TRBJ1-2	NA	TGTGCCAGCAGCCAGGGGGGGGTCCGTTACTACACCTTC	CASSQGGVRYYTF
NA	TRBV4-1	TRBJ2-1	few	TGCGCCAGCAGCCAAGATTTTCTCAGGGGGCAGTTCTTC	CASSQDFLRGQFF
NA	TRBV5-1	TRBJ1-5	NA	TGCGCCAGCAGCTTGGGGGGTTACAATCAGCCCCAGCATTTT	CASSLGGYNQPQHF
TRBD1	TRBV20-1	TRBJ1-4	NA	TGCAGTGCTAGTCCGGGGACAGGTTTTAATGAAAAACTGTTTTTT	CSASPGTGFNEKLFF
NA	TRBV28	TRBJ1-2	NA	TGTGCCAGCAGCCGCGCTGACCGGGATGCAGACTATGGCTACACCTTC	CASSRADRDADYGYTF
TRBD1	TRBV11-2	TRBJ2-3	NA	TGTGCCAGCGTACACCGGACAGGGGGCCAAGAGGGGGGAGACACAGATACGCAGTATTTT	CASVHRTGGQEGGDTDTQYF
NA	TRBV6-5	TRBJ1-3	NA	TGTGCCAGCAGTGGGTCGCGAGCTGGAAACACCATATATTTT	CASSGSRAGNTIYF
NA	TRBV6-5	TRBJ1-4	NA	TGTGCCAGCAGTTACAACGGCTATTCTAATGAAAAACTGTTTTTT	CASSYNGYSNEKLFF
NA	TRBV9	TRBJ2-1	NA	TGTGCCAGCAGCGTAGTCCCCTCTCCGTACACTGAGCAGTTCTTC	CASSVVPSPYTEQFF
TRBD1	TRBV14	TRBJ1-4	few	TGTGCCAGCAGCCAAGTGGACAGGAATGAAAAACTGTTTTTT	CASSQVDRNEKLFF